This entry lists 5 T cell receptor beta chains sequenced from one sample in a study of blood T cell repertoires in COVID-19. Data came from immunoSEQ multiplex PCR; TCRdb stores just in-frame clones and leaves some out. Seen here are around 80,000 clones, over 65% observed once, and the top ten hold 5.7%. Specimen: peripheral blood. The origin of the receptors is a man in his fifties with active or convalescent COVID-19.

The chain joins TRBV25-1 to TRBJ1-6; 7 nucleotides line up with TRBD1. The germline CDR1 and CDR2 sequences are MGHDK and SYGVNS. The CDR3 sequence is 14 residues long. J was trimmed by 7 bases and V by 4 bases; bases with no gene match: 4. CDR3 protein: CASSADRVNSPLHF. The CDR3 DNA reads TGTGCCAGCAGTGCCGACAGGGTGAATTCACCCCTCCACTTT.

The V gene is TRBV6-5, the J gene TRBJ2-7; 9 nucleotides align to TRBD1. Germline V gives CDR1 MNHEY, CDR2 SVGAGI. Germline trimming cut 5 bases from V and 2 bases from J; bases unmatched to any gene: 4. The CDR3 runs 14 residues. CDR3 nucleotides: TGTGCCAGCAGTCGGACAGGGGACACCTACGAGCAGTACTTC. The encoded protein is CASSRTGDTYEQYF.

The chain joins TRBV15 to TRBJ1-1, with D uncertain. The CDR3 spans 15 residues. V was shortened by 7 bases and J by 6 bases, with 21 bases between the two germline ends. Germline V CDR1 and CDR2: LNHNV, YYDKDF (reference sequence). DNA for the CDR3: TGTGCCACCACCGGGGTGAGGTTTGGGAGTGCTGAAGCTTTCTTT. Residues: CATTGVRFGSAEAFF. Full variable domain (remainder filled in from reference TRBV15 and TRBJ1-1): DAMVIQNPRYQVTQFGKPVTLSCSQTLNHNVMYWYQQKSSQAPKLLFHYYDKDFNNEADTPDNFQSRRPNTSFCFLDIRSPGLGDTAMYLCATTGVRFGSAEAFFGQGTRLTVV.

This clone was counted between two and nine times. This chain joins TRBV19 and TRBJ1-1; D unresolved. This CDR3 contains 13 residues. The germline V gene encodes CDR1 LNHDA and CDR2 SQIVND (reference sequence). The V end was cut by 5 bases, the J end by 1 base, with 8 bases between. Here the CDR3 reads CASSRVPNTEAFF. Written as DNA, the CDR3 is TGTGCCAGTAGTCGGGTCCCGAACACTGAAGCTTTCTTT. The variable domain in full, with the rest retrieved from reference TRBV19 and TRBJ1-1, is DGGITQSPKYLFRKEGQNVTLSCEQNLNHDAMYWYRQDPGQGLRLIYYSQIVNDFQKGDIAEGYSVSREKKESFPLTVTSAQKNPTAFYLCASSRVPNTEAFFGQGTRLTVV.

This clone showed up just once. The V call is TRBV19, the J call TRBJ1-1; 8 bases are shared with TRBD1. With V trimmed by 10 bases and J by 4 bases, 8 bases remained unmatched. Germline assignment: CDR1 LNHDA and CDR2 SQIVND (reference sequence). The length of the CDR3 is 13 residues. The CDR3 here is CATGTGPTTEAFF. The CDR3 DNA is TGTGCCACTGGGACAGGTCCAACCACTGAAGCTTTCTTT.